This passage covers 24 T cell receptor beta chains from one sample sequenced in a study of beta chain features in type 1 diabetes. Isolated RNA was reverse transcribed in full, so expressed TCRB transcripts were sequenced. Only in-frame clones appear in the TCRdb table, and some are missing; sequencing was by immunoSEQ multiplex PCR. The profile shows about 260,000 clones, about 70% of them singletons. The specimen sequenced was naive CD4+ T cells from blood. Every receptor here comes from a man in his thirties or forties in good health.

The chain uses TRBV29-1 and TRBJ2-7; D gene unclear. V gave up 5 bases and J gave up 7 bases, with 15 bases separating them. The CDR3 spans 12 residues. CDR1 and CDR2 from the germline V gene are SQVTM and ANQGSEA. In nucleotides, the CDR3 is TGCAGCGTTTCTGTGACCCCCGGGGAGCAGTACTTC. Amino acids: CSVSVTPGEQYF.

CDR3 loop: CAWITQGFSTDTQYF. CDR3 nucleotides: TGTGCCTGGATTACTCAGGGTTTTAGCACAGATACGCAGTATTTT. The chain couples TRBV30 to TRBJ2-3; weak D call: TRBD1 (5 bases). Germline V gene lookup returns CDR1 GTSNPN and CDR2 SVGIG (reference sequence). The CDR3 consists of 15 residues. The V gene lost 4 bases and the J gene lost 0 bases, with 14 bases spanning the gap.

This rearrangement joins TRBV30 to TRBJ2-4; 7 bases match TRBD2. The V segment lost 5 bases and the J segment 6 bases; nucleotides outside the gene matches: 7. CDR3 length: 13 residues. Germline CDR1 GTSNPN, CDR2 SVGIG (reference sequence). CDR3 bases: TGTGCCTGGGGAGGCGGCGGGGGAAACATTCAGTACTTC. Amino acids: CAWGGGGGNIQYF. Filled out from reference TRBV30 and TRBJ2-4, the complete variable domain reads SQTIHQWPATLVQPVGSPLSLECTVEGTSNPNLYWYRQAAGRGLQLLFYSVGIGQISSEVPQNLSASRPQDRQFILSSKKLLLSDSGFYLCAWGGGGGNIQYFGAGTRLSVL.

V gene TRBV29-1 combines with J gene TRBJ2-7; 9 positions agree with TRBD1. Unmatched junction bases numbered 7, after V lost 6 bases and J lost 1 base. CDR1 and CDR2 (germline): SQVTM, ANQGSEA. This CDR3 comprises 14 residues. Here the CDR3 DNA reads TGCAGCGTCATCCCCGGGACAGGGTCCTACGAGCAGTACTTC. Encoded protein: CSVIPGTGSYEQYF.

This clone was observed a few times. The chain recombines TRBV7-2 with TRBJ2-3; D ambiguous. Trimming took 4 bases from V and 5 from J, leaving 7 bases between them. This CDR3 is built from 12 residues. CDR1 and CDR2 from the germline V gene are SGHTA and FQGNSA. The CDR3 loop reads CASSSYGDTQYF. The CDR3 DNA reads as TGTGCCAGCAGCTCCTACGGAGATACGCAGTATTTT.

The genes are TRBV29-1 and TRBJ2-5; 8 bases fit TRBD1. V lost 7 bases to trimming and J lost 4 bases; unmatched junction nucleotides: 5. CDR1 and CDR2 (germline): SQVTM, ANQGSEA. The CDR3 totals 12 residues. In DNA form, the CDR3 reads TGCAGCGCGACGACAGGGGTAGAGACCCAGTACTTC. Translated: CSATTGVETQYF.

The V gene is TRBV14, the J gene TRBJ2-1; D is possibly TRBD2 (6 bases). The V gene's germline CDR1 is SGHDN and CDR2 FVKESK. The CDR3 is 16 amino acids. Trimming took 4 bases from V and 2 from J, leaving 15 bases between them. The CDR3 loop is CASSPAGHPTYNEQFF. The CDR3 nucleotides read TGTGCCAGCAGCCCCGCGGGGCACCCCACCTACAATGAGCAGTTCTTC.

This chain connects TRBV9 to TRBJ2-2; D unclear. The CDR3 totals 12 residues. V lost 4 bases, J lost 6 bases, and 7 bases lay in between. Germline-derived CDR1 and CDR2 are SGDLS and YYNGEE. This CDR3 reads CASSLSPGELFF. DNA for the CDR3: TGTGCCAGCAGCTTAAGTCCCGGGGAGCTGTTTTTT.

The chain is built from TRBV5-4 and TRBJ2-1; 10 positions match TRBD2. Per the germline V gene, CDR1 is SGHNT and CDR2 is YYREEE (reference sequence). Germline trimming cut 1 base from V and 10 bases from J; bases unmatched to any gene: 5. This CDR3 comprises 14 residues. The CDR3 sequence: CASSLSLAGAEQFF. The CDR3 coding sequence is TGTGCCAGCAGCTTGAGTCTAGCGGGGGCAGAGCAGTTCTTC. The full variable domain, with the rest looked up from reference TRBV5-4 and TRBJ2-1, is ETGVTQSPTHLIKTRGQQVTLRCSSQSGHNTVSWYQQALGQGPQFIFQYYREEENGRGNFPPRFSGLQFPNYSSELNVNALELDDSALYLCASSLSLAGAEQFFGPGTRLTVL.

The DNA for the CDR3 is TGTGCCATCCGACTAGCAGAGTTCTTC. Residues: CAIRLAEFF. The chain carries TRBV10-3 and TRBJ2-1; 7 bases fit TRBD2. Germline CDR1 ENHRY, CDR2 SYGVKD. V was clipped by 8 bases and J by 14 bases; unmatched bases: 3. The CDR3 has 9 amino acids.

This clone was counted a few times. The chain links TRBV30 to TRBJ1-1, with D tentatively TRBD1 (5 bases). This CDR3 has 13 amino acids. Trimming left V 4 bases short and J 3 bases short, with 12 bases between. Per germline, CDR1 GTSNPN and CDR2 SVGIG (reference sequence). The CDR3 spells CAWTLTGYTEAFF. The CDR3 DNA reads as TGTGCCTGGACCCTAACAGGATACACTGAAGCTTTCTTT.

This clone occurred once. This rearrangement joins TRBV27 to TRBJ2-7; 8 bases match TRBD1. This CDR3 contains 14 residues. Germline V gene lookup returns CDR1 MNHEY and CDR2 SMNVEV (reference sequence). V gave up 5 bases and J gave up 3 bases; unmatched junction bases: 6. The CDR3 is CASSATGVGYEQYF. The CDR3 DNA is TGTGCCAGCAGTGCGACAGGGGTCGGCTACGAGCAGTACTTC.

CDR3 bases: TGTGCCTGGAGTCCGGGACTAGCGGGAGGGCTCTACAATGAGCAGTTCTTC. Its translation: CAWSPGLAGGLYNEQFF. The chain combines TRBV30 with TRBJ2-1, with 16 bases fitting TRBD2. Germline V gene sequence: CDR1 GTSNPN, CDR2 SVGIG (reference sequence). V trimming: 2 bases; J trimming: 3 bases; junction bases outside the gene matches: 4. This CDR3 is built from 17 residues.

The table lists this clone with a few counts. The chain joins TRBV7-2 to TRBJ2-7, with 7 bases that match TRBD1. With V trimmed by 5 bases and J by 6 bases, 10 bases remained unmatched. Germline V gene lookup returns CDR1 SGHTA and CDR2 FQGNSA. This CDR3 comprises 14 residues. This chain's CDR3 is CASSTRQGSREQYF. In DNA, the CDR3 is TGTGCCAGCAGCACCCGACAGGGTTCACGCGAGCAGTACTTC.

The count of this clone is one. The genes are TRBV5-1 and TRBJ2-1; D remains unclear. The V end was cut by 0 bases, the J end by 12 bases, with 7 bases between. Germline-derived CDR1 and CDR2 are SGHRS and YFSETQ. This CDR3 comprises 11 residues. CDR3 region: CASSLESGQFF. CDR3 nucleotides: TGCGCCAGCAGCTTGGAGAGTGGGCAGTTCTTC.

The chain is built from TRBV13 and TRBJ2-6; 8 bases agree with TRBD2. This CDR3 has 24 residues. V dropped 1 base and J dropped 4; count of bases not matched to a gene: 27. Looked up from germline, CDR1 is PRHDT and CDR2 is FYEKMQ (reference sequence). In DNA, the CDR3 is TGTGCCAGCAGCTTAGAGGGCAGGGTAGTACCTTTGACTAGCGAGGTTTCGGGGGCCAACGTCCTGACTTTC. As protein: CASSLEGRVVPLTSEVSGANVLTF.

This clone showed up just once. The CDR3 reads CAWSVPLGASGEKLFF. The CDR3 nucleotides read TGTGCCTGGAGTGTCCCCCTGGGGGCGAGCGGTGAAAAACTGTTTTTT. The chain couples TRBV30 to TRBJ1-4; D is possibly TRBD1 (6 bases). The V and J ends lost 0 bases and 7 bases respectively, with 18 bases between them. Per germline, CDR1 GTSNPN and CDR2 SVGIG (reference sequence). CDR3 size: 16 residues.

The chain combines TRBV25-1 with TRBJ2-7; D remains unclear. Trimming removed 1 base from V and 4 bases from J, with 5 bases in between. The CDR3 length is 12 residues. CDR1 is MGHDK, CDR2 SYGVNS, per germline. In DNA form, the CDR3 reads TGTGCCAGCAGTGAATCTCGGTACGAGCAGTACTTC. This translates into CASSESRYEQYF.

This sequence joins TRBV30 and TRBJ2-5; possible D gene TRBD1, 6 bases. Germline V gives CDR1 GTSNPN, CDR2 SVGIG (reference sequence). Trimming took 0 bases from V and 6 from J, leaving 11 bases between them. CDR3 length equals 13 residues. CDR3 coding DNA: TGTGCCTGGAGTGTTACAGGGACGAAGACCCAGTACTTC. Amino acids: CAWSVTGTKTQYF.

This chain links TRBV28 with TRBJ1-5; TRBD1 matches at 10 bases. The CDR3 extends over 17 amino acids. Germline loops: CDR1 MDHEN, CDR2 SYDVKM. V gave up 6 bases and J gave up 2 bases; unmatched junction bases: 10. CDR3 bases: TGTGCCAGCAGAGAGGGACAGGGGTATCTTGGCAATCAGCCCCAGCATTTT. It specifies CASREGQGYLGNQPQHF. Filled out from reference TRBV28 and TRBJ1-5, the complete variable domain reads DVKVTQSSRYLVKRTGEKVFLECVQDMDHENMFWYRQDPGLGLRLIYFSYDVKMKEKGDIPEGYSVSREKKERFSLILESASTNQTSMYLCASREGQGYLGNQPQHFGDGTRLSIL.

About this clone itself: The sample contains more than one DNA sequence encoding this CDR3. The CDR3 protein is CAWSVDGNSPLHF. CDR3 DNA: TGTGCCTGGAGTGTAGATGGCAACTCACCCCTCCACTTT. The V gene is TRBV30, the J gene TRBJ1-6; unclear D gene. The CDR3 totals 13 residues. CDR1 is GTSNPN, CDR2 SVGIG, per germline (reference sequence). V shed 0 bases and J shed 10 bases, with 10 bases lying between them.

The CDR3 DNA is TGCAGCGTGAAAGGGACAGACTTCGATACGCAGTATTTT. This gives the protein CSVKGTDFDTQYF. This chain uses TRBV29-1 with TRBJ2-3, with 7 bases that match TRBD1. The CDR3 contains 13 residues. Germline CDR1 is SQVTM and CDR2 is ANQGSEA. J was trimmed by 6 bases and V by 6 bases; bases with no gene match: 9.

This clone was found once. The V gene is TRBV15, the J gene TRBJ2-3, with unresolved D. V gave up 6 bases and J gave up 8 bases, with 9 bases separating them. The CDR3 has 11 amino acids. Germline V lookup: CDR1 LNHNV, CDR2 YYDKDF (reference sequence). The CDR3, as DNA: TGTGCCACCAGTCAGGACGGTACGCAGTATTTT. It is translated as CATSQDGTQYF.

This sequence joins TRBV29-1 and TRBJ1-4; D gene ambiguous. The CDR3 is 15 residues long. CDR1 and CDR2 (germline): SQVTM, ANQGSEA. The ends were cut back, 0 bases at V and 0 bases at J, with 8 bases in the middle. This CDR3 reads CSVEEGSTTNEKLFF. CDR3 nucleotides: TGCAGCGTTGAAGAGGGGTCAACAACTAATGAAAAACTGTTTTTT.